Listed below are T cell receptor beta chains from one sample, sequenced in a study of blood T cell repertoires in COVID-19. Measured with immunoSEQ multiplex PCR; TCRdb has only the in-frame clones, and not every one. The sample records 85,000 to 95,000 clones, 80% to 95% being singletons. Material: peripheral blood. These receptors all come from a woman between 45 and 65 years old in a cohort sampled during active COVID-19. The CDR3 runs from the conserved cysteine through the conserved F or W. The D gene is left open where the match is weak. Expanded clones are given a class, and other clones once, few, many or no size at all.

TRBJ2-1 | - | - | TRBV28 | TGTGCCAGTCACAGGGGGGGCTACAATGAGCAGTTCTTC | CASHRGGYNEQFF
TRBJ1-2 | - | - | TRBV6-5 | TGTGCCAGCAGCCTTGAGCAGGGGAATGATGGCTACACCTTC | CASSLEQGNDGYTF
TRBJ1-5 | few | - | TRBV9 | TGTGCCAGCAGCGTAGGAGGAGGGGATCAGCCCCAGCATTTT | CASSVGGGDQPQHF
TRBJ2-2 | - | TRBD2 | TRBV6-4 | TGTGCCAGCAGTCCCGGACTAGCGGGAAAAAAACCGGGGGAGCTGTTTTTT | CASSPGLAGKKPGELFF
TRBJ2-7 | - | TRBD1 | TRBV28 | TGTGCCAGCAGACCAGACCCGGGACAGAAGTACGAGCAGTACTTC | CASRPDPGQKYEQYF
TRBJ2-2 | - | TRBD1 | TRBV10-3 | TGTGCCATCAGTGAGTCGCGGACAGGGCCCAACACCGGGGAGCTGTTTTTT | CAISESRTGPNTGELFF
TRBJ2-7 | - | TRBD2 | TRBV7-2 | TGTGCCAGCAGCTTAGCGGGAGGGCCGGGTTACGAGCAGTACTTC | CASSLAGGPGYEQYF
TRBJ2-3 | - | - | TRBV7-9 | TGTGCCAGCAGCTTTCCGGGGGTGACAGATACGCAGTATTTT | CASSFPGVTDTQYF
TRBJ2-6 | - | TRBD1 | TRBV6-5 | TGTGCCAGCAGTCAAACAGGGGCCGGGGCCAACGTCCTGACTTTC | CASSQTGAGANVLTF
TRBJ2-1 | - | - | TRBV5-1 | TGCGCCAGCAGCTACCCGGCGGACAGAACTGTAATGAGGCAGTTCTTC | CASSYPADRTVMRQFF
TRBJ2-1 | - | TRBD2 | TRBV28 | TGTGCCAGCAGTTCGGGGGGGACCTACAATGAGCAGTTCTTC | CASSSGGTYNEQFF
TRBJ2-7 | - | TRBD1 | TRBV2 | TGTGCCAGCAGTATCCGACAGGGCTTCTCCTACGAGCAGTACTTC | CASSIRQGFSYEQYF
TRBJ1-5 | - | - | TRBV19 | TGTGCCACTTTAGGACAGTTCAATCAGCCCCAGCATTTT | CATLGQFNQPQHF
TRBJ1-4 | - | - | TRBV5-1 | TGCGCCAGCAGCAGAACCAGGACAACTAATGAAAAACTGTTTTTT | CASSRTRTTNEKLFF
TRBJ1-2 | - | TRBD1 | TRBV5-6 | TGTGCCAGCAGCGTATCGGGACAGGGGAGCGTCGGCTACACCTTC | CASSVSGQGSVGYTF
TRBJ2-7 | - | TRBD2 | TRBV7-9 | TGTGCCAGCAGCTCATCTTTAAGCGGGGCGCAGCTCGAGGCATACTTC | CASSSSLSGAQLEAYF
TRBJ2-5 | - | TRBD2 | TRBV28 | TGTGCCAGCAGCTTAGCGGGGGGCACAGGGACCCAGTACTTC | CASSLAGGTGTQYF
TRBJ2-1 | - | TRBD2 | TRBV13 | TGTGCCAGCAGCTCCGGGACTAGACCTTACAATGAGCAGTTCTTC | CASSSGTRPYNEQFF
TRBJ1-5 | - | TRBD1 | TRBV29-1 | TGCAGCGTTGGTACAGGGGGCAATCAGCCCCAGCATTTT | CSVGTGGNQPQHF
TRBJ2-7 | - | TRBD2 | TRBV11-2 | TGTGCCAGCAGCCCCCGGGGGGGGGCCTCCTTAGAGCAGTACTTC | CASSPRGGASLEQYF
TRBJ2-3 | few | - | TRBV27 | TGTGCCAGCAGTTTATCGAGCGGGCACACAGATACGCAGTATTTT | CASSLSSGHTDTQYF
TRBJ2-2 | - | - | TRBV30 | TGTGCCTGGAGTGGCGAGGGGGCCGGGGAGCTGTTTTTT | CAWSGEGAGELFF
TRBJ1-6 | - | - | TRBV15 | TGTGCCACCAGCAGAGAACGAGGAAGTTCACCCCTCCACTTT | CATSRERGSSPLHF
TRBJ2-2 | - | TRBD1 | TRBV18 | TGTGCCAGCTCACCCCCCGGGACAGGGAGGGCCGGGGAGCTGTTTTTT | CASSPPGTGRAGELFF
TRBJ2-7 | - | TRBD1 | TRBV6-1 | TGTGCCAGCAGTGACGCCGGGACAGGGGCCTACGAGCAGTACTTC | CASSDAGTGAYEQYF
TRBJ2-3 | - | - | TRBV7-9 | TGTGCCAGCAGCTTAGGACACCTTAGCACAGATACGCAGTATTTT | CASSLGHLSTDTQYF
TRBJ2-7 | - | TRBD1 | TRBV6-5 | TGTGCCAGCAGCGAGCTGGGACAGGTTTACTACGAGCAGTACTTC | CASSELGQVYYEQYF
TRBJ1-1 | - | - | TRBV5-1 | TGCGCCAGCAGCTTGTATGCAGAGAACACTGAAGCTTTCTTT | CASSLYAENTEAFF